Presented here are 10 T cell receptor beta chains from one specimen sequenced in a study of identifying expanded T cells in peripheral blood. Assay used: immunoSEQ multiplex PCR; TCRdb lists only in-frame clones, some missing. The data show 85,000 to 120,000 clones, 88% seen once. Material: blood. All receptors come from a person aged 18 to 75 in good health.

This clone was picked up one time. The V call is TRBV5-4, the J call TRBJ2-7; TRBD1 matches at 12 bases. Germline CDR1 is SGHNT and CDR2 is YYREEE (reference sequence). The trim removed 4 bases at V and 10 bases at J, leaving 9 bases unmatched. This CDR3 spans 14 amino acids. The CDR3 is CASSGTGGASLQYF. CDR3 in DNA: TGTGCCAGCAGCGGGACAGGGGGCGCTTCGTTACAGTACTTC.

The chain employs TRBV27 and TRBJ1-1, with D perhaps TRBD1 (5 bases). CDR1 and CDR2 (germline): MNHEY, SMNVEV (reference sequence). Deletions cut 8 bases from V and 9 bases from J, with 22 bases between. The CDR3 sequence is 14 residues long. The CDR3 DNA follows: TGTGCCAGCGATACCAGACCGCAGGGCGCTAAAGCTTTCTTT. As protein: CASDTRPQGAKAFF.

The J gene is TRBJ2-7, the V gene TRBV7-9, with D possibly TRBD1 on 6 matching bases. This CDR3 is built from 14 residues. The germline gives CDR1 SEHNR, CDR2 FQNEAQ (reference sequence). The V end was cut by 1 base, the J end by 5 bases, with 12 bases between. CDR3 region: CASSLDSAGDEQYF. The CDR3 DNA sequence: TGTGCCAGCAGCTTAGATAGTGCAGGGGACGAGCAGTACTTC.

This rearrangement joins TRBV18 to TRBJ2-5; the D gene is possibly TRBD2 (5 bases). CDR1 and CDR2 (germline): KGHSH, LQKENI. V dropped 4 bases and J dropped 2 bases, with 8 bases sitting between them. This CDR3 contains 13 residues. The CDR3 DNA follows: TGTGCCAGCTCACGCCGGGATCAAGAGACCCAGTACTTC. Translated: CASSRRDQETQYF.

This clone showed up just once. The CDR3 loop reads CATSVTGTSGRGQDTQYF. The DNA of the CDR3 is TGTGCCACCAGCGTTACCGGGACTAGCGGGAGAGGGCAAGATACGCAGTATTTT. The rearrangement links TRBV15 to TRBJ2-3; 14 bases are a match to TRBD2. V lost 5 bases to trimming and J lost 5 bases; unmatched junction nucleotides: 12. This CDR3 is built from 18 residues. Germline V CDR1 and CDR2: LNHNV, YYDKDF (reference sequence).

The CDR3 coding sequence is TGTGCCAGCAGTCCACAGTTCTCTGGAAACACCATATATTTT. Its translation: CASSPQFSGNTIYF. V is TRBV28 and J is TRBJ1-3; D remains ambiguous. Germline V lookup: CDR1 MDHEN, CDR2 SYDVKM. There are 14 residues in the CDR3. Trimming stripped 5 bases from V and 0 bases from J, with 8 bases between. The variable domain in full, with the rest retrieved from reference TRBV28 and TRBJ1-3, is DVKVTQSSRYLVKRTGEKVFLECVQDMDHENMFWYRQDPGLGLRLIYFSYDVKMKEKGDIPEGYSVSREKKERFSLILESASTNQTSMYLCASSPQFSGNTIYFGEGSWLTVV.

The chain is built from TRBV2 and TRBJ2-1, with 11 bases that match TRBD2. The length of the CDR3 is 15 residues. Germline V gives CDR1 SNHLY, CDR2 FYNNEI. V shed 5 bases, J shed 7 bases, and the junction held 7 bases outside the gene matches. The CDR3 DNA follows: TGTGCCAGCAGTCTATTAGCGGGGGGGGTAAATGAGCAGTTCTTC. Encoded protein: CASSLLAGGVNEQFF.

The chain uses TRBV29-1 and TRBJ1-1; 8 bases fit TRBD1. CDR1 and CDR2 from the germline V gene are SQVTM and ANQGSEA. V shed 1 base and J 1 base; nucleotides not matched to a gene: 17. This CDR3 has 19 residues. CDR3 sequence (DNA): TGCAGCGTTGAAGGCCTTAGGACAGGGCAGTTCCCGAAGAACACTGAAGCTTTCTTT. Encoded protein: CSVEGLRTGQFPKNTEAFF.

The chain uses TRBV19 and TRBJ2-1, with 7 bases aligning to TRBD2. Trimming cost V 7 bases and J 3 bases; bases outside gene matches: 6. Germline assignment: CDR1 LNHDA and CDR2 SQIVND (reference sequence). This CDR3 contains 14 residues. The CDR3 loop reads CASTAGVGYNEQFF. The CDR3 region has the DNA TGTGCCAGTACGGCGGGAGTGGGCTACAATGAGCAGTTCTTC.

The CDR3 sequence is CASSQGKAGSYNEQFF. The CDR3 coding sequence is TGTGCCAGCAGCCAAGGGAAAGCGGGCTCCTACAATGAGCAGTTCTTC. The rearrangement joins TRBV14 to TRBJ2-1, with D maybe TRBD2 (6 bases). V gave up 1 base and J gave up 0 bases, with 10 bases separating them. Germline values: CDR1 SGHDN, CDR2 FVKESK. This CDR3 region has 16 residues.